The entry that follows covers one T cell receptor beta chain sequence. This clone was seen only a few times. One base away there is no much larger clone; base qualities are not given. The meaning of the sample's time point label: cells obtained before transplantation from donor or recipient. In the mixed lymphocyte reactions, around 200,000 CFSE-labeled pre-transplant responders were plated with around 200,000 irradiated violet-dye-labeled stimulators and cultured for 5 to 6 days. Proliferating CD3+CD4+CFSE-low and CD3+CD8+CFSE-low responder cells were FACS-sorted on a BD Influx sorter after the mixed lymphocyte reaction. The data were taken from a study of graft-versus-host responses after intestinal transplantation (dated by TCRdb to the early 2020s). About the full investigation: Recipients received multivisceral, liver-intestinal, or isolated intestinal transplants. Every recipient was given anti-thymocyte globulin induction, followed by 3 to 4 years of maintenance tacrolimus and steroids. Alloreactive clones were identified by sequencing pre-transplant mixed lymphocyte reaction products and comparing them with unstimulated pre-transplant donor and recipient T cells. Bulk TCR-beta CDR3 sequencing was used to track graft-versus-host and host-versus-graft alloreactive T cell clones in the graft, circulation and bone marrow after intestinal transplantation. A cohort of roughly 25 intestinal transplant recipients, including one retransplant, was enrolled, and 3 patients lacking pretransplant specimens were excluded. Rather than being sequenced by the commercial service, samples from three later patients were sequenced in-house on an Illumina MiSeq and processed with MiXCR. Donor T cell macrochimerism was defined as a peak of at least 4% donor T cells among recipient peripheral blood mononuclear cells.

V is clipped by 5 bases and J by 7 bases, and the sequence between their germline boundaries is 11 bases long. Taken from cysteine to phenylalanine, the CDR3 has 12 residues. Only the CDR3 portion is preserved as DNA: 36 bases, with reading frame beginning at the first base. Via the germline V gene, CDR1 is MNHEY and CDR2 SVGAGI. Receptor libraries were prepared by the immunoSEQ multiplex PCR assay. In most patients, genomic DNA was isolated using the Qiagen DNeasy Blood and Tissue Kit and sent frozen to Adaptive Biotechnologies for TCR sequencing. High-throughput TCR-beta CDR3 sequencing of genomic DNA from most patients was performed by Adaptive Biotechnologies. In the source study's methods: Adaptive's ImmunoSEQ software supplied the TCR sequencing data for under 20 patients, while MiXCR and VDJtools were used to process a few other patients. To correct CD4 versus CD8 sorting errors, sequences present in both subsets at a frequency ratio below 5:1 were removed. CDR3 nucleotide sequences shared between donor and recipient were removed because their origin could not be assigned. Alloreactive clones required at least 2-fold expansion over unstimulated cells and minimum CFSE-low frequency of 0.002% (template counts) or 0.001% (read counts). A clone was considered mappable if detected in the sequenced pre-transplant spleen, lymph node, or MLR CFSE-low populations of the donor or recipient. The cumulative frequency of alloreactive clones was calculated as a percentage of all sequences, weighted by copy number. In its TCRdb copy, this immuneACCESS table keeps in-frame sequences only and misses some clones. Where compared with another copy, unresolved V genes explain less than half of these, and the others have no known cause. The V and J calls and clone size were taken over from that table, and D and trimming were inferred from the DNA. In all, the sample holds 20,000 to 25,000 clones, and roughly 30% of those were seen once. The ten most abundant clones make up roughly 10% of the sample.

What the study reported, not specific to this receptor: Patients with donor T cell macrochimerism had high GvH to HvG T cell clonal ratios in their allografts. Conclusions were limited by the relatively low number and heterogeneity of intestinal transplant patients. Early after transplant, peak levels of circulating GvH clones were associated with declines in HvG clones. GvH clones were detected in recipient bone marrow, and some of these GvH clones were observed earlier in ileal mucosa or blood, consistent with an intestinal mucosal origin.

The clonotype was recovered from a human patient who received an intestinal transplant. The V and J segments used are TRBV6-5 and TRBJ1-1; a tentative D call is TRBD1 (5 bases match). The sample in question was alloreactive CD8+ T cells from a mixed lymphocyte reaction culture, obtained before intestinal transplant. What the cell subset or site label conveys for this sample: CFSE-low proliferating T cells sorted from roughly six-day pre-transplant mixed lymphocyte reaction (GvH or HvG direction). The DNA sequence is given as TGTGCCAGCAGTCTGTCAGGGAGTGAAGCTTTCTTT. Its product reads: CASSLSGSEAFF.